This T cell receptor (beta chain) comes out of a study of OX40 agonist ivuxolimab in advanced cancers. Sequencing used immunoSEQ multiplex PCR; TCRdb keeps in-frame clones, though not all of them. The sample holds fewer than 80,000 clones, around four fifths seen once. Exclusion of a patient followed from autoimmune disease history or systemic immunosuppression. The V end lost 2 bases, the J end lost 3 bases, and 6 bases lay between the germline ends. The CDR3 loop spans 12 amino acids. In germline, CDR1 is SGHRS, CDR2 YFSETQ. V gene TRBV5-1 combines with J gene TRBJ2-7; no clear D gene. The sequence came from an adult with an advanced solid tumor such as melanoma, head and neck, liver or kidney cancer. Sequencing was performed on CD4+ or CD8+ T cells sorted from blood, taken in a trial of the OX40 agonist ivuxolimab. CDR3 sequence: CASSLRGYEQYF. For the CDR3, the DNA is TGCGCCAGCAGCTTACGAGGCTACGAGCAGTACTTC. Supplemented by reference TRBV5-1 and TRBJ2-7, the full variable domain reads KAGVTQTPRYLIKTRGQQVTLSCSPISGHRSVSWYQQTPGQGLQFLFEYFSETQRNKGNFPGRFSGRQFSNSRSEMNVSTLELGDSALYLCASSLRGYEQYFGPGTRLTVT.